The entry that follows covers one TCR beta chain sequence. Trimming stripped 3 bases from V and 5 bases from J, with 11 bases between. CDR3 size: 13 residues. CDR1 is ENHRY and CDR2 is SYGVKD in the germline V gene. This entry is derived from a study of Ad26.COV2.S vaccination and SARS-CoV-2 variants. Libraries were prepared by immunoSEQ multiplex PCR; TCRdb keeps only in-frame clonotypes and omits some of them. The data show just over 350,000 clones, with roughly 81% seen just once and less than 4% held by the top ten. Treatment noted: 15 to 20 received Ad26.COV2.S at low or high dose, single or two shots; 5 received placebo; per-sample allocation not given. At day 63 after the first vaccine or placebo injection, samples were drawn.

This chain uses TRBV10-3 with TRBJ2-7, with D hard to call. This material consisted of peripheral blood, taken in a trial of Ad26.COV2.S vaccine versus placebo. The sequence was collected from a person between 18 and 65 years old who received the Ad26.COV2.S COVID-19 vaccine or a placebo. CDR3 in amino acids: CAISDTLGDEQYF. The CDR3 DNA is TGTGCCATCAGTGACACACTGGGCGACGAGCAGTACTTC.